The 21 T cell receptor beta chains reported below all come from one sample, sequenced in a study of cytomegalovirus exposure and HLA in healthy donors. A multiplex PCR was run with 60 Vbeta primers and 13 Jbeta primers. Using immunoSEQ multiplex PCR, the repertoire was profiled, and TCRdb retains in-frame clones only, with some absent. The table includes some 88,000 clones, 60% to 70% detected once. Source material: PBMCs. The receptors derive from a young woman in good health and CMV-seronegative.

The chain has TRBV5-1 and TRBJ2-2, with D perhaps TRBD2 (5 bases). The CDR3 runs 13 residues. Trimming took off 0 bases at V and 12 bases at J, with 12 bases between the two ends. Germline V gene sequence: CDR1 SGHRS, CDR2 YFSETQ. CDR3 DNA: TGCGCCAGCAGCTTGGTAGGACCGGGGAAGCTGTTTTTT. Its translation is CASSLVGPGKLFF.

The rearrangement joins TRBV7-6 to TRBJ1-1; 7 nucleotides agree with TRBD1. The ends lost 5 bases at V and 5 bases at J; junction bases unmatched: 11. The V gene's germline CDR1 is SGHVS and CDR2 FNYEAQ. CDR3 size: 15 residues. CDR3 sequence: CASSPRQGVGTEAFF. The CDR3, as DNA: TGTGCCAGCAGCCCAAGACAGGGCGTTGGGACTGAAGCTTTCTTT.

The chain joins TRBV13 to TRBJ1-3; 9 positions match TRBD1. This CDR3 has 17 residues. Germline CDR1 PRHDT, CDR2 FYEKMQ (reference sequence). The junction had 11 bases not matched to a gene; V was cut back by 0 bases and J by 8 bases. Written as DNA, the CDR3 is TGTGCCAGCAGCTTAGGTGGGACAGGGATGATTCGGGACACCATATATTTT. Its translation is CASSLGGTGMIRDTIYF.

This chain connects TRBV7-2 to TRBJ2-7; D unclear. The V gene lost 2 bases and the J gene lost 6 bases, with 11 bases spanning the gap. CDR1 and CDR2 from the germline V gene are SGHTA and FQGNSA. The CDR3 is 13 amino acids. CDR3 nucleotides: TGTGCCAGCAGCTTAAGCGCCCGTCTCGAGCAGTACTTC. Translation gives CASSLSARLEQYF.

CDR3 residues: CASSPRTSTDTQYF. CDR3 in DNA: TGTGCCAGCAGCCCCAGGACTAGCACAGATACGCAGTATTTT. The chain recombines TRBV14 with TRBJ2-3; D possibly corresponds to TRBD2 (5 bases). CDR1 is SGHDN and CDR2 is FVKESK in the germline V gene. Between the trimmed V and J ends, which lost 4 bases and 0 bases, there was a span of 8 bases. The CDR3 length is 14 residues.

This clone came up a few times. CDR3 loop: CASSFTGVTEAFF. CDR3 bases: TGTGCCAGCAGCTTCACAGGAGTCACTGAAGCTTTCTTT. The genes are TRBV7-3 and TRBJ1-1, with D possibly being TRBD1 (5 bases). This CDR3 is 13 amino acids long. The V end lost 3 bases, the J end lost 4 bases, and 9 bases lay between the germline ends. Germline values: CDR1 SGHTA, CDR2 FQGTGA.

V and J are TRBV27 and TRBJ2-5, with 7 bases identical to TRBD2. Trimming at V came to 6 bases and at J to 5 bases, leaving 12 bases not matched to a gene. Germline CDR1 MNHEY, CDR2 SMNVEV (reference sequence). The CDR3 length is 15 residues. CDR3 sequence (DNA): TGTGCCAGCAGGAGAGGCGGCGGGAGATCGGAGACCCAGTACTTC. Its translation is CASRRGGGRSETQYF.

This chain uses TRBV5-4 with TRBJ2-3, with D possibly being TRBD1 (6 bases). CDR3 length: 15 residues. Germline CDR1 and CDR2: SGHNT and YYREEE (reference sequence). V was trimmed by 2 bases and J by 4 bases, leaving 14 bases between them. The CDR3 reads CASSFNLAGADTQYF. The CDR3 DNA follows: TGTGCCAGCAGCTTTAACTTAGCAGGGGCAGATACGCAGTATTTT. Together with reference TRBV5-4 and TRBJ2-3, the CDR3 gives the full variable domain: ETGVTQSPTHLIKTRGQQVTLRCSSQSGHNTVSWYQQALGQGPQFIFQYYREEENGRGNFPPRFSGLQFPNYSSELNVNALELDDSALYLCASSFNLAGADTQYFGPGTRLTVL.

The V gene is TRBV6-1, the J gene TRBJ2-5, with 9 bases identical to TRBD1. Per the germline V gene, CDR1 is MNHNS and CDR2 is SASEGT. This CDR3 has 16 amino acids. V lost 3 bases, J lost 5 bases, and 10 bases stayed unmatched. The CDR3 nucleotides read TGTGCCAGCAGTGATTCCGCCGGGACAGGGTTGGAGACCCAGTACTTC. Its translation: CASSDSAGTGLETQYF.

This rearrangement joins TRBV6-1 to TRBJ1-1; D perhaps matches TRBD1 (6 bases). This CDR3 comprises 13 residues. Germline assignment: CDR1 MNHNS and CDR2 SASEGT. V was clipped by 6 bases and J by 5 bases, with 13 bases between them. CDR3: CASSGQMGTEAFF. The CDR3 region has the DNA TGTGCCAGCAGCGGACAGATGGGGACTGAAGCTTTCTTT.

This sequence joins TRBV28 and TRBJ2-1; D might be TRBD2 (7 bases). Germline lookup yields CDR1 MDHEN and CDR2 SYDVKM. Trimming pared 5 bases from V and 4 bases from J, leaving 15 bases between. There are 15 residues in the CDR3. The CDR3 DNA is TGTGCCAGCAGTCTGCTGGGAGGGGGGTACAATGAGCAGTTCTTC. It is translated as CASSLLGGGYNEQFF.

The chain is built from TRBV19 and TRBJ2-7; 7 nucleotides match TRBD1. V lost 3 bases and J lost 2; bases outside the gene matches: 7. This CDR3 contains 15 residues. Germline V CDR1 and CDR2: LNHDA, SQIVND (reference sequence). This CDR3 is CASSIGGQGAYEQYF. The CDR3 nucleotides are TGTGCCAGTAGTATTGGCGGGCAGGGGGCCTACGAGCAGTACTTC.

There are a few counts of this clone. The V gene is TRBV6-1, the J gene TRBJ1-1; 7 nucleotides match TRBD1. The CDR3 has 15 amino acids. Per germline, CDR1 MNHNS and CDR2 SASEGT. J gave up 1 base and V 1 base, and 3 bases lay outside the gene matches. The CDR3: CASSEEAGGNTEAFF. The CDR3, as DNA: TGTGCCAGCAGTGAAGAGGCAGGGGGGAACACTGAAGCTTTCTTT.

The CDR3 DNA is TGTGCCAGCAGTATCAGCGGGAGGGCAGGAGATACGCAGTATTTT. As protein: CASSISGRAGDTQYF. This chain connects TRBV27 to TRBJ2-3, with 10 bases matching TRBD2. Germline V gene data show CDR1 as MNHEY and CDR2 as SMNVEV (reference sequence). There are 15 residues in the CDR3. V gave up 5 bases and J gave up 5 bases; unmatched junction bases: 7.

This chain uses TRBV28 with TRBJ2-1; D perhaps matches TRBD2 (5 bases). The V and J ends lost 7 bases and 9 bases respectively, with 10 bases between them. This CDR3 region has 11 residues. From germline, CDR1 is MDHEN and CDR2 SYDVKM. CDR3 in amino acids: CASTVGVEQFF. In DNA, the CDR3 is TGTGCCAGCACCGTCGGGGTTGAGCAGTTCTTC.

This clone was observed a few times. The V call is TRBV6-5, the J call TRBJ1-2; D is perhaps TRBD1 (5 bases). Germline CDR1 reads MNHEY; CDR2 reads SVGAGI. Trimming left V 2 bases short and J 4 bases short, with 8 bases between. The CDR3 runs 13 residues. CDR3 residues: CASSYVQAYGYTF. CDR3 bases: TGTGCCAGCAGTTACGTACAGGCCTATGGCTACACCTTC.

This clone is a singleton in its sample. The chain couples TRBV2 to TRBJ1-5; the match to TRBD1 covers 9 bases. J was trimmed by 7 bases and V by 4 bases; bases with no gene match: 5. The V gene's germline CDR1 is SNHLY and CDR2 FYNNEI. This CDR3 spans 14 amino acids. The CDR3 region is CASSADRGGQPQHF. CDR3 DNA: TGTGCCAGCAGTGCGGACAGGGGTGGGCAGCCCCAGCATTTT.

The table lists this clone with a few counts. The V and J genes are TRBV5-4 and TRBJ2-5; D may be TRBD2 (5 bases). Per germline, CDR1 SGHNT and CDR2 YYREEE (reference sequence). This CDR3 has 15 residues. V was cut by 4 bases and J by 4 bases, with 17 bases left in between. CDR3 protein: CASSGDLRAGETQYF. CDR3 in DNA: TGTGCCAGCAGCGGGGATTTGAGGGCAGGAGAGACCCAGTACTTC.

The rearrangement joins TRBV14 to TRBJ2-3; no firm D call. Trimming took 2 bases from V and 2 from J, leaving 8 bases between them. CDR1 and CDR2 from the germline V gene are SGHDN and FVKESK. The CDR3 runs to 14 residues. CDR3 region: CASSQSSSTDTQYF. CDR3 bases: TGTGCCAGCAGCCAATCGAGCTCCACAGATACGCAGTATTTT.

This sequence joins TRBV5-8 and TRBJ2-1; D remains unclear. The CDR3 length is 14 residues. V dropped 4 bases and J dropped 7 bases, with 15 bases sitting between them. Looked up from germline, CDR1 is SGHTS and CDR2 is YDEGEE. CDR3 nucleotide sequence: TGTGCCAGCAGCCTGGTAGCCGGTTTAAATGAGCAGTTCTTC. Translated, it gives CASSLVAGLNEQFF.

CDR3 in amino acids: CASSSGWGRSNTGELFF. CDR3 sequence (DNA): TGTGCCAGTAGTAGTGGCTGGGGCCGCTCGAACACCGGGGAGCTGTTTTTT. V usage is TRBV19 and J usage is TRBJ2-2; a possible D gene is TRBD1 (5 bases). Per the germline V gene, CDR1 is LNHDA and CDR2 is SQIVND (reference sequence). The CDR3 has 17 amino acids. V was clipped by 4 bases and J by 0 bases, with 15 bases between them.